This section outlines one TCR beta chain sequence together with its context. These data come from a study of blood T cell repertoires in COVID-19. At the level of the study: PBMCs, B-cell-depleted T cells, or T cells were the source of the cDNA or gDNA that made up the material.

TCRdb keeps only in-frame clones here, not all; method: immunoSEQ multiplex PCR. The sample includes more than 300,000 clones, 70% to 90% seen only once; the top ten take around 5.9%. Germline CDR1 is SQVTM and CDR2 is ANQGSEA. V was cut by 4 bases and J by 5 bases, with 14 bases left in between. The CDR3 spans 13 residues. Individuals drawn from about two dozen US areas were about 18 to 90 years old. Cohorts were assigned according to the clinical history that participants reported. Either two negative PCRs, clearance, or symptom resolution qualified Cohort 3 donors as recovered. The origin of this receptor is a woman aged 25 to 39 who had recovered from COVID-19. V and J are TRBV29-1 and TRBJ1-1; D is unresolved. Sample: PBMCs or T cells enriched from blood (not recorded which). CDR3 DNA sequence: TGCAGCGTTGCAATGCGGGTTGGGACTGAAGCTTTCTTT. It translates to CSVAMRVGTEAFF.